The present entry profiles one TCR beta chain with its context. After re-calling the 5' RACE reads, TCRdb lists one entry per CDR3 protein, DNA absent. Its clone listing holds about 150,000 distinct CDR3 sequences. The germline CDR1 and CDR2 sequences are SGHDN and FVKESK. The CDR3 spans 13 residues. These data are taken from a study of monozygotic twins with inflammatory bowel disease. The source material was blood. This sequence originates from a human donor with ulcerative colitis or Crohn's disease, or a healthy co-twin of an affected twin (not recorded which). This chain uses TRBV14 with TRBJ1-4; TCRdb lists TRBD1, though no DNA is available to test this call. CDR3 residues: CASSLGPNEKLFF.